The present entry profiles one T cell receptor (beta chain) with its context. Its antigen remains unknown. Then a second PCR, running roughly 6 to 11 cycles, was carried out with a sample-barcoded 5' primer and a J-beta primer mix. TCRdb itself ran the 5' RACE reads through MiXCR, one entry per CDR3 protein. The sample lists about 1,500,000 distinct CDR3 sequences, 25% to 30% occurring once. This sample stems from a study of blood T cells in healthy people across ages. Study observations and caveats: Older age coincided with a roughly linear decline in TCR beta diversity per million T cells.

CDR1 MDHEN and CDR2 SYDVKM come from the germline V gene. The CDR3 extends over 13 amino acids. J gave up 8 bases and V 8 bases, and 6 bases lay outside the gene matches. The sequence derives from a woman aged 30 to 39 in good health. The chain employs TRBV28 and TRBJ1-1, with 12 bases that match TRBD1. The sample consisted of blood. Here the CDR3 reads CASFEGQGAEAFF. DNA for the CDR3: TGTGCCAGCTTCGAGGGACAGGGGGCCGAAGCTTTCTTT.